The 25 T cell receptor beta chains below all came from one sample that was sequenced in a study of T cells expressing NK-cell markers. TCRdb reprocessed the 5' RACE reads and reports one entry per CDR3 protein, with no DNA. The repertoire table contains about 460,000 distinct CDR3 sequences. The sequencing input was blood T cells: a sorted CD56 or NKG2C T cell subset, CD4+ or CD8+ T cells, or bulk PBMC T cells (not recorded which). The receptor set was obtained from a woman aged 45 to 65 in good health.

The genes are TRBV11-3 and TRBJ2-1. Germline-derived CDR1 and CDR2 are SGHNT and YENEEA. This CDR3 has 15 amino acids. CDR3 loop: CASSRQRGSYNEQFF.

The rearrangement links TRBV21-1 to TRBJ2-1; the TCRdb D gene call, TRBD2, has no DNA to confirm it. TRBV21-1 is a pseudogene. This CDR3 has 16 amino acids. The CDR3 spells CASSKALAGGRSEQFF.

The chain has TRBV12-3 or TRBV12-4 and TRBJ2-3; TCRdb reports TRBD1, a call that lacks DNA to check it against. This CDR3 region has 13 residues. The CDR3 loop is CASGLRGTDTQYF.

V usage is TRBV14 and J usage is TRBJ2-4; as DNA is missing, the TRBD1 call by TCRdb cannot be tested. The CDR3 consists of 15 residues. From germline, CDR1 is SGHDN and CDR2 FVKESK. CDR3 amino acids: CASSQSFQGKNIQYF.

The CDR3 spells CASSLGQGMRDTQYF. This chain connects TRBV6-1 to TRBJ2-3; the D call from TCRdb, TRBD1, cannot be confirmed without DNA. The CDR3 extends over 15 amino acids. CDR1 is MNHNS and CDR2 is SASEGT in the germline V gene.

The chain employs TRBV25-1 and TRBJ2-2; with no DNA, the TCRdb D assignment of TRBD2 cannot be verified. Per germline, CDR1 MGHDK and CDR2 SYGVNS. The CDR3 is 14 residues long. The CDR3 loop is CASQGLTYTGELFF.

The chain employs TRBV7-2 and TRBJ2-1. This CDR3 spans 17 amino acids. Germline loops: CDR1 SGHTA, CDR2 FQGNSA. The CDR3 here is CASSLERVASSYNEQFF.

The J gene is TRBJ1-2, the V gene TRBV29-1. This CDR3 has 13 amino acids. The germline CDR1 and CDR2 sequences are SQVTM and ANQGSEA. This chain's CDR3 is CSVGRITYYGYTF.

The chain uses TRBV29-1 and TRBJ1-3. Germline V CDR1 and CDR2: SQVTM, ANQGSEA. This CDR3 spans 13 amino acids. The CDR3: CSVAGVGGNTIYF.

CDR3 sequence: CASSQTLELYNEQFF. This chain links TRBV3-1 with TRBJ2-1. The germline gives CDR1 LGHDT, CDR2 YNNKEL (reference sequence). The CDR3 runs to 15 residues.

The CDR3 loop reads CASTPGQGYNEQFF. J is TRBJ2-1 and V is TRBV12-3 or TRBV12-4; the TCRdb D gene call, TRBD1, has no DNA to confirm it. This CDR3 is 14 amino acids long.

J is TRBJ1-1 and V is TRBV20-1. Germline CDR1 is DFQATT and CDR2 is SNEGSKA (reference sequence). This CDR3 comprises 14 residues. CDR3 amino acids: CSASSALTYTEAFF.

The gene calls are TRBV6-2 or TRBV6-3 and TRBJ1-1; TCRdb returns TRBD1, unconfirmable since there is no DNA. The CDR3 has 14 residues. Germline V gene sequence: CDR1 MNHEY, CDR2 SVGEGT. This CDR3 is CASSYRRSGLEAFF.

The chain carries TRBV27 and TRBJ1-2; TCRdb returns TRBD1, unconfirmable since there is no DNA. CDR1 and CDR2 (germline): MNHEY, SMNVEV (reference sequence). The CDR3 sequence is 14 residues long. Here the CDR3 reads CASSFRDRVGGYTF.

The chain couples TRBV27 to TRBJ2-5; TCRdb outputs TRBD2, but without DNA this stays unchecked. CDR1 and CDR2 from the germline V gene are MNHEY and SMNVEV (reference sequence). There are 16 residues in the CDR3. The CDR3 sequence is CASSSLAGARQETQYF.

The CDR3 reads CASSDRGLAGETQYF. The J gene is TRBJ2-5, the V gene TRBV2; TCRdb's D call, TRBD2, is unchecked because there is no DNA. Germline CDR1 reads SNHLY; CDR2 reads FYNNEI. There are 15 residues in the CDR3.

The chain combines TRBV20-1 with TRBJ2-7; the D call from TCRdb, TRBD1, cannot be confirmed without DNA. The germline gives CDR1 DFQATT, CDR2 SNEGSKA (reference sequence). The CDR3 is 13 amino acids. The CDR3 sequence is CSARGQTTYEQYF.

The chain combines TRBV12-3 or TRBV12-4 with TRBJ2-1. The CDR3 has 17 residues. CDR3 sequence: CASRRITGRTSYNEQFF.

The chain has TRBV10-3 and TRBJ2-2; no DNA is available, so the TRBD1 call from TCRdb remains unchecked. This CDR3 is built from 16 residues. Germline loops: CDR1 ENHRY, CDR2 SYGVKD. The CDR3 reads CAIRNTRDRSAGELFF.

The V and J genes are TRBV21-1 and TRBJ1-5; TCRdb gives TRBD1 as the D gene, but with no DNA this cannot be confirmed. TRBV21-1 constitutes a pseudogene. This CDR3 region has 18 residues. The CDR3 here is CASSKLDRVTPSNQPQHF.

The V and J genes are TRBV28 and TRBJ1-6; the D gene TCRdb calls, TRBD1, cannot be checked with no DNA. From germline, CDR1 is MDHEN and CDR2 SYDVKM. The CDR3 totals 17 residues. The CDR3 loop reads CASSPSGQGGYNSPLHF.

This chain uses TRBV12-5 with TRBJ2-3. The germline V gene has CDR1 LGHNT and CDR2 FRNRAP. CDR3 size: 14 residues. This chain's CDR3 is CASGLLLGTDTQYF. Variable domain in full (rest from reference TRBV12-5 and TRBJ2-3): DARVTQTPRHKVTEMGQEVTMRCQPILGHNTVFWYRQTMMQGLELLAYFRNRAPLDDSGMPKDRFSAEMPDATLATLKIQPSEPRDSAVYFCASGLLLGTDTQYFGPGTRLTVL.

The V call is TRBV2, the J call TRBJ2-7; TCRdb names TRBD2, which stays unverified in the absence of DNA. The CDR3 length is 14 residues. Germline CDR1 is SNHLY and CDR2 is FYNNEI. This CDR3 reads CASTWTSGMGEQYF. The full variable domain, rest sourced from reference TRBV2 and TRBJ2-7, is EPEVTQTPSHQVTQMGQEVILRCVPISNHLYFYWYRQILGQKVEFLVSFYNNEISEKSEIFDDQFSVERPDGSNFTLKIRSTKLEDSAMYFCASTWTSGMGEQYFGPGTRLTVT.

The chain carries TRBV25-1 and TRBJ2-1; TCRdb outputs TRBD2, but without DNA this stays unchecked. The CDR3 spans 13 residues. The germline gives CDR1 MGHDK, CDR2 SYGVNS. The CDR3 region is CASSEGLNNEQFF.

This chain joins TRBV5-6 and TRBJ2-7; lacking DNA, the TRBD1 call made by TCRdb goes unchecked. CDR1 and CDR2 from the germline V gene are SGHDT and YYEEEE. The CDR3 contains 13 residues. The CDR3 reads CASSHDRAYEQYF.